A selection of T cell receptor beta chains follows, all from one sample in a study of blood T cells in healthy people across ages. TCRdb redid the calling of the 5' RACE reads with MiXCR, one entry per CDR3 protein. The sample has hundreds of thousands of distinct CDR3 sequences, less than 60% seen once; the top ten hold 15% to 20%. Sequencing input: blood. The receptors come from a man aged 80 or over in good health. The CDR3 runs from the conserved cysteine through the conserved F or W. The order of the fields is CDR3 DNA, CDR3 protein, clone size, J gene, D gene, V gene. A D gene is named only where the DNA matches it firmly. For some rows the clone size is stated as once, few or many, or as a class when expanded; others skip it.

TGTGCCAGCAGTTTAGTTTTCGACCGCAGGGGCTCGTATGGCTACACCTTC CASSLVFDRRGSYGYTF - TRBJ1-2 - TRBV12-3/TRBV12-4
TGTGCCAGCATACTAGCGGGAGTTGAGACCCAGTACTTC CASILAGVETQYF once TRBJ2-5 TRBD2 TRBV6-1
TGTGCCAGCAGCTTAAGGGGAACCGGGACTAGCGGGAGACTCTACAATGAGCAGTTCTTC CASSLRGTGTSGRLYNEQFF - TRBJ2-1 TRBD2 TRBV7-9
TGTGCCAGCAGCTTAGTGTCCAGTCGGACAGATACGCAGTATTTT CASSLVSSRTDTQYF few TRBJ2-3 - TRBV11-3
TGTGCCAGCATAGAGTACGAGTTGTTGAATGAGCAGTTCTTC CASIEYELLNEQFF few TRBJ2-1 - TRBV2
TGTGCCAGCAGCCTGACTAGGGGATTGAACAATGAGCAGTTCTTC CASSLTRGLNNEQFF - TRBJ2-1 - TRBV7-2
TGTGCCATCAGTGCGGGACAGGTGAACACTGAAGCTTTCTTT CAISAGQVNTEAFF - TRBJ1-1 TRBD1 TRBV10-3
TGTGCCAGCAGCGAATTGGCGGGGGGCATAGATACGCAGTATTTT CASSELAGGIDTQYF - TRBJ2-3 TRBD2 TRBV9
TGCGCCAGCAGCTTGACGCAGTCCGGGACAGGAGGGGGTTTCTTT CASSLTQSGTGGGFF few TRBJ1-1 TRBD1 TRBV5-1
TGTGCCAGCAGCCAAGACATCTTGCATGGCACTAAAAACATTCAGTACTTC CASSQDILHGTKNIQYF - TRBJ2-4 - TRBV3-1
TGTGCCACACTCCGGGACAGGGGGGGGATAAATCAGCCCCAGCATTTT CATLRDRGGINQPQHF - TRBJ1-5 TRBD1 TRBV28
TGCAGTGCTTATGGCCCGGGCGGATACAATGAGCAGTTCTTC CSAYGPGGYNEQFF - TRBJ2-1 - TRBV20-1
TGTGCCAGCAGAGCGGGAGAGACCCAGTACTTC CASRAGETQYF few TRBJ2-5 - TRBV11-3
TGTGCCAGCAGCCCGATAACAGGGGGCTTGGGCTATGGCTACACCTTC CASSPITGGLGYGYTF few TRBJ1-2 TRBD1 TRBV3-1
TGCAGTGCTAGAGCGGGGACAGGGGGTCATCAGCCCCAGCATTTT CSARAGTGGHQPQHF few TRBJ1-5 TRBD1 TRBV20-1
TGTGCCAGCAGCTCTAGCGGGAGGGAGTTCGATGAGCAGTTCTTC CASSSSGREFDEQFF few TRBJ2-1 TRBD2 TRBV7-3
TGTGCCAGCAGCCGGTCGGGGGCGCAGGATGAAAAACTGTTTTTT CASSRSGAQDEKLFF few TRBJ1-4 - TRBV28
TGCAGCGTCGGGACTTACTCCTACAATGAGCAGTTCTTC CSVGTYSYNEQFF - TRBJ2-1 - TRBV29-1
TGCAGCGTTTGGATAGGTGCAGATACGCAGTATTTT CSVWIGADTQYF - TRBJ2-3 - TRBV29-1
TGTGCCAGCAGCATCAACCCGGGACAGGGTGTTTCCCACGAGCAGTACTTC CASSINPGQGVSHEQYF - TRBJ2-7 TRBD1 TRBV7-3
TGTGCCACCAGTGATTTTGGGCGAGAGCAGTACTTC CATSDFGREQYF - TRBJ2-7 - TRBV24-1
TGTGCCAGCAGTTCTCAAAATGACGGACAGAGAGAGACCCAGTACTTC CASSSQNDGQRETQYF once TRBJ2-5 - TRBV6-2/TRBV6-3
TGCGCCAGCAGCCCCGGACTAGTCACCTACGAGCAGTACTTC CASSPGLVTYEQYF - TRBJ2-7 TRBD2 TRBV4-3
TGTGCCACCAGTGATAGCAGGTTGGGGTACTTC CATSDSRLGYF - TRBJ2-7 - TRBV24-1
TGTGCCACCAGCAGATTCGGAGCCTACGAGCAGTACTTC CATSRFGAYEQYF many TRBJ2-7 - TRBV15
TGCAGTGCTAGAAGAGGGCGGGAAGGCTCCTACGAGCAGTACTTC CSARRGREGSYEQYF - TRBJ2-7 - TRBV20-1
TGTGCCACCAGTGATCCGGGACAGGGGAACTCCGGGGAGCTGTTTTTT CATSDPGQGNSGELFF - TRBJ2-2 TRBD1 TRBV24-1
TGTGCCAGCAGGGGGACCAGGGGTCCCTACAATGAGCAGTTCTTC CASRGTRGPYNEQFF - TRBJ2-1 - TRBV27
TGTGCCAGCAGTTTATTGGACAGGGGGATAGGTCAGCCCCAGCATTTT CASSLLDRGIGQPQHF few TRBJ1-5 TRBD1 TRBV28
TGTGTCACCAGCATTGGTCGGTCTAGCCAGTATTTT CVTSIGRSSQYF - TRBJ2-3 - TRBV15
TGCAGCGTTGTACCTAGCGGGAGGGCCTTGACAGATACGCAGTATTTT CSVVPSGRALTDTQYF few TRBJ2-3 TRBD2 TRBV29-1
TGTGCCAGCAGATACACCGGGGAGCTGTTTTTT CASRYTGELFF - TRBJ2-2 - TRBV3-1
TGTGCCAGCGCGGGGACTAGCAGAGAGACCCAGTACTTC CASAGTSRETQYF few TRBJ2-5 TRBD2 TRBV6-2/TRBV6-3
TGCAGTGCTAATCCACAGGCTGGGGCCAACGTCCTGACTTTC CSANPQAGANVLTF - TRBJ2-6 - TRBV20-1
TGCGCCAGCAGCATTTCCCAGGGGAAGGATACGCAGTATTTT CASSISQGKDTQYF - TRBJ2-3 - TRBV5-1
TGTGCCAGCAGTCTCCACCGGTTGGGAGGAGAGACCCAGTACTTC CASSLHRLGGETQYF many TRBJ2-5 - TRBV12-3/TRBV12-4
TGTGCCAGCAGCTTAGCGTCAAGGGACACTGAAGCTTTCTTT CASSLASRDTEAFF once TRBJ1-1 - TRBV7-6
TGTGCCAGCAGGAGTTCTGGCACAGATACGCAGTATTTT CASRSSGTDTQYF - TRBJ2-3 - TRBV6-1
TGCAGTGCTAGAGATCTCAGCGGGAGGCGGGAGACCCAGTACTTC CSARDLSGRRETQYF - TRBJ2-5 TRBD2 TRBV20-1
TGTGCCAGCTACCGCCCGTCCGGGGAGCTGTTTTTT CASYRPSGELFF few TRBJ2-2 - TRBV7-2
TGTGCCACCAGTGCCGGGGGACAGAGCTACGAGCAGTACTTC CATSAGGQSYEQYF few TRBJ2-7 - TRBV24-1